Included here is one T cell receptor (beta chain) sequence, with context. Its antigen is not identified. The CDR3 covers 15 residues. V lost 1 base and J lost 2, with 9 bases in between. CDR1 KGHSH and CDR2 LQKENI come from the germline V gene. The data belong to a study of OX40 agonist ivuxolimab in advanced cancers. The overall study: Partial responses were seen in three patients, one with hepatocellular carcinoma and two with cutaneous melanoma. General study results and limits: CD4+ and CD8+ T cells in blood underwent clonal expansion by week 6 at 0.1 to 3.0 mg/kg.

Sequencing used immunoSEQ multiplex PCR; TCRdb keeps in-frame clones, though not all of them. Here the sample spans 90,000 to 150,000 clones, 75% to 90% being singletons. The genes are TRBV18 and TRBJ1-3, with D possibly TRBD1 on 5 matching bases. Source: CD4+ or CD8+ T cells sorted from blood, taken in a trial of the OX40 agonist ivuxolimab. The TCR originated in an adult with an advanced solid tumor such as melanoma, head and neck, liver or kidney cancer. As DNA, the CDR3 is TGTGCCAGCTCACCACTGCGCAGGGCTGGAAACACCATATATTTT. Amino acids: CASSPLRRAGNTIYF.